The next 18 T cell receptor beta chains were all read from a single sample in a study of T cell responses to AZD1222 COVID-19 vaccine. The data were produced by immunoSEQ multiplex PCR, yet TCRdb's version contains in-frame clones alone and is incomplete. The sample consists of 75,000 to 95,000 clones, about nine tenths of them appearing once. The source was peripheral blood, collected on day 0 of MenACWY control vaccination. Receptors were obtained from an adult in good health.

The CDR3 reads CASSYRSASETQYF. CDR3 coding DNA: TGTGCCAGCAGTTACAGATCAGCGTCAGAGACCCAGTACTTC. V and J are TRBV6-6 and TRBJ2-5; D is undetermined. The CDR3 is 14 amino acids. CDR1 is MNHNY and CDR2 is SVGAGI in the germline V gene (reference sequence). The germline V and J ends were trimmed by 2 bases and 4 bases, with 11 bases remaining between them.

As to this clone: Compared with germline, one end of the junction differs, possibly owing to a read error. The chain joins TRBV7-7 to TRBJ2-1, with 9 nucleotides matching TRBD2. In germline, CDR1 is SSHAT, CDR2 FNYEAQ (reference sequence). The CDR3 has 15 residues. The CDR3 nucleotides are TGTGCTAGCAGCTTAGGAGCTAGCGGGGTCGATGAGCAGTTCTTC. Its translation: CASSLGASGVDEQFF.

The chain has TRBV5-6 and TRBJ2-1; D is unclear. Trimming left V 4 bases short and J 5 bases short, with 10 bases between. The CDR3 covers 13 residues. The V gene's germline CDR1 is SGHDT and CDR2 YYEEEE. The CDR3 DNA is TGTGCCAGCAGCCCCGGGCCGAACAATGAGCAGTTCTTC. It specifies CASSPGPNNEQFF.

This rearrangement joins TRBV12-3 or TRBV12-4 to TRBJ2-5; a possible D gene is TRBD2 (5 bases). CDR3 size: 13 residues. V was trimmed by 3 bases and J by 2 bases, leaving 7 bases between them. The CDR3 DNA reads as TGTGCCAGCAGTTTTTCGGGGCAAGAGACCCAGTACTTC. It translates to CASSFSGQETQYF.

On this clone itself: The identical CDR3 is also encoded by other nucleotide sequences in the sample. V gene TRBV7-2 combines with J gene TRBJ1-6; no firm D call. V gave up 4 bases and J gave up 7 bases, with 8 bases separating them. The CDR3 totals 13 residues. Per germline, CDR1 SGHTA and CDR2 FQGNSA. The CDR3 loop is CASSSTGNSPLHF. Written as DNA, the CDR3 is TGTGCCAGCAGCTCGACGGGGAATTCACCCCTCCACTTT.

This clone was detected only once. The chain combines TRBV15 with TRBJ2-5; tentative D call: TRBD1 (6 bases). There are 14 residues in the CDR3. Between the trimmed V and J ends, which lost 4 bases and 3 bases, there was a span of 12 bases. CDR1 LNHNV and CDR2 YYDKDF come from the germline V gene (reference sequence). In DNA form, the CDR3 reads TGTGCCACCAGCACCGCCGGGACAAAAGAGACCCAGTACTTC. Its translation: CATSTAGTKETQYF. The complete variable domain, with remaining parts taken from reference TRBV15 and TRBJ2-5, reads DAMVIQNPRYQVTQFGKPVTLSCSQTLNHNVMYWYQQKSSQAPKLLFHYYDKDFNNEADTPDNFQSRRPNTSFCFLDIRSPGLGDTAMYLCATSTAGTKETQYFGPGTRLLVL.

This clone appeared a single time. Germline is not matched at one junction end, which may reflect a read error. The rearrangement joins TRBV7-7 to TRBJ2-1; TRBD2 matches at 11 bases. Germline V gene lookup returns CDR1 SSHAT and CDR2 FNYEAQ (reference sequence). The CDR3 loop spans 15 amino acids. The CDR3 reads CASSLTSGDYNEQFF. As DNA, the CDR3 is TGTGCTAGCAGCTTGACTAGCGGGGATTACAATGAGCAGTTCTTC.

This clone occurred once. The chain couples TRBV6-5 to TRBJ2-7; D possibly corresponds to TRBD1 (5 bases). The CDR3 is made up of 14 amino acids. Germline lookup yields CDR1 MNHEY and CDR2 SVGAGI. Trimming removed 8 bases at V and 5 bases at J, with 19 bases between. In DNA, the CDR3 is TGTGCCAGCCTGTTTCGGCAGGGTTCCGACGAGCAGTACTTC. As protein: CASLFRQGSDEQYF.

The V and J genes are TRBV7-8 and TRBJ1-1; TRBD1 might be the D (5 bases). The CDR3 runs 15 residues. Deletions cut 0 bases from V and 3 bases from J, with 11 bases between. The germline V gene has CDR1 SGHVS and CDR2 FQNEAQ. The CDR3 DNA is TGTGCCAGCAGCTTAGCCTGGGGGTCCGACACTGAAGCTTTCTTT. Protein product: CASSLAWGSDTEAFF.

The V call is TRBV6-5, the J call TRBJ1-4, with a weak D call TRBD1 (5 bases). CDR1 and CDR2 (germline): MNHEY, SVGAGI. Trimming shortened V by 4 bases and J by 0 bases, and 9 bases separated the two germline ends. This CDR3 comprises 15 residues. The CDR3 nucleotides read TGTGCCAGCAGTTCTTCAGGGTCAACTAATGAAAAACTGTTTTTT. It translates to CASSSSGSTNEKLFF.

This chain uses TRBV30 with TRBJ2-5; D gene uncertain. V lost 2 bases and J lost 2, with 6 bases in between. The CDR3 has 12 amino acids. Germline V gene lookup returns CDR1 GTSNPN and CDR2 SVGIG (reference sequence). The CDR3 DNA is TGTGCCTGGAGTTTATTTCAAGAGACCCAGTACTTC. Translating gives CAWSLFQETQYF. Variable domain in full (rest from reference TRBV30 and TRBJ2-5): SQTIHQWPATLVQPVGSPLSLECTVEGTSNPNLYWYRQAAGRGLQLLFYSVGIGQISSEVPQNLSASRPQDRQFILSSKKLLLSDSGFYLCAWSLFQETQYFGPGTRLLVL.

V gene TRBV30 combines with J gene TRBJ1-6, with D possibly TRBD1 on 6 matching bases. The CDR3 loop spans 16 amino acids. V was pared by 4 bases and J by 9 bases, with 22 bases between. Germline V gene sequence: CDR1 GTSNPN, CDR2 SVGIG (reference sequence). This CDR3 is CAWTAARGPLGSPLHF. The CDR3 DNA sequence: TGTGCCTGGACCGCAGCCAGGGGTCCTCTTGGTTCACCCCTCCACTTT.

The chain uses TRBV11-2 and TRBJ2-7, with a tentative D call TRBD2 (5 bases). The CDR3 covers 17 residues. Trimming shortened V by 2 bases and J by 0 bases, and 17 bases separated the two germline ends. Germline-derived CDR1 and CDR2 are SGHAT and FQNNGV. The CDR3 nucleotides read TGTGCCAGCAGCTTATCCCTTGGAACGGGGAACTCCTACGAGCAGTACTTC. Amino acids: CASSLSLGTGNSYEQYF.

The chain joins TRBV5-6 to TRBJ2-1; possibly TRBD1 or TRBD2 for D (5 bases each). Trimming removed 0 bases at V and 6 bases at J, with 16 bases between. This CDR3 contains 16 residues. Germline loops: CDR1 SGHDT, CDR2 YYEEEE. CDR3: CASSLGSGARFNEQFF. In nucleotides, the CDR3 is TGTGCCAGCAGCTTGGGTTCCGGGGCCCGTTTCAATGAGCAGTTCTTC.

This rearrangement joins TRBV5-1 to TRBJ2-2; no clear D gene. This CDR3 is built from 15 residues. Trimming cost V 0 bases and J 1 base, with 7 bases left between them. Germline loops: CDR1 SGHRS, CDR2 YFSETQ. In nucleotides, the CDR3 is TGCGCCAGCAGCTTGGGTGGGCTGAACACCGGGGAGCTGTTTTTT. Translating gives CASSLGGLNTGELFF.

This sequence joins TRBV4-2 and TRBJ1-1, with D maybe TRBD1 (5 bases). Trimming removed 3 bases from V and 2 bases from J, with 10 bases in between. Germline loops: CDR1 LGHNA, CDR2 YNFKEQ. The CDR3 totals 14 residues. This CDR3 is CASSHRDANTEAFF. The CDR3 DNA follows: TGTGCCAGCAGCCACAGGGACGCAAACACTGAAGCTTTCTTT.

This clone is a singleton in its sample. The rearrangement uses TRBV9 and TRBJ2-7; D gene uncertain. The V end lost 5 bases, the J end lost 0 bases, and 21 bases lay between the germline ends. Germline assignment: CDR1 SGDLS and CDR2 YYNGEE. The CDR3 is 17 amino acids. The chain's CDR3 is CASRKRKWAHRSYEQYF. The DNA of the CDR3 is TGTGCCAGCAGGAAGAGGAAATGGGCGCATCGCTCCTACGAGCAGTACTTC.

The chain is built from TRBV6-5 and TRBJ1-1; D possibly corresponds to TRBD1 (5 bases). The CDR3 loop spans 15 amino acids. CDR1 and CDR2 from the germline V gene are MNHEY and SVGAGI. V was clipped by 6 bases and J by 3 bases, with 17 bases between them. The CDR3, as DNA: TGTGCCAGCAGCCCCGACGGGGCATGGGACACTGAAGCTTTCTTT. Its translation: CASSPDGAWDTEAFF.